This T cell receptor beta chain was captured in a study of response to subunit inactivated influenza vaccine (dated by TCRdb to 2017 to 2018). Broadly, across the study: Deep quantitative profiling of the T cell receptor repertoire was used in the study to follow responses to a trivalent subunit inactivated influenza vaccine. Results and caveats for the whole study, not just this receptor: It was suggested by the authors that each seasonal influenza vaccination may recruit only a limited number of new T cells.

The germline V gene specifies SGHVS as CDR1 and FQNEAQ as CDR2. Trimming takes 0 bases from V and 6 bases from J, and the germline ends sit 21 bases apart. The CDR3 measures 17 amino acids from cysteine to phenylalanine. The kept DNA is CDR3 alone, 51 bases in frame from the first base. Libraries were prepared through RT-PCR. Sequenced using an Illumina HiSeq 2500. TCRdb itself trimmed the public reads at Q25 with fastp, ran MiXCR and retained productive beta chains. Rows matching on CDR3 protein sequence are summarized as one entry with the most common DNA and genes. Present in this sample are roughly 620,000 distinct CDR3 sequences, approximately 11% of which were seen just once. The ten top clones hold approximately 10% of the sample. Turning to this clonotype: No cognate antigen has been identified for it. The record has no base qualities; no much larger clone is one base away.

This sample also belongs to another study, concerning T cells expressing NK-cell markers. Per that second paper: 5'RACE template switching, by which a universal primer site and unique molecular identifiers were added, was used to make TCR beta cDNA libraries. In sorted CD3+CD56+NKG2C+, CD3+CD56+NKG2C- and CD3+CD56-NKG2C+ T-cell subsets from several donors, TCR beta-chain repertoires were profiled. Seven of the eight sequenced donors were HCMV-seropositive and one was HCMV-seronegative. In several experiments an anti-gammadeltaTCR antibody was added to restrict sorting to alphabetaTCR-expressing T cells. In six donors, the dominant CD3+CD56+NKG2C+ clonotypes ranked among the top 10 CD8+ clonotypes, making up 1.0-7.0% of CD8+ T cells. Those dominant clonotypes were again the most abundant among CD3+CD56-NKG2C+ cells in a few donors, at about 28.3-65%. Whether the expanded NKG2C-expressing T cell clones were specific for HCMV antigens remained unclear. Randomly selected healthy volunteers, three men and five women, were used as the eight sequenced donors. To determine HCMV serostatus, a commercial ELISA kit was used to detect HCMV-specific IgG in serum. Ficoll density gradient centrifugation was used to isolate peripheral blood mononuclear cells from blood. For six donors, unsorted PBMC were also used to sequence bulk peripheral blood T-cell repertoires. Synthesis of cDNA was primed from the TCR beta constant segment and was followed by two consecutive PCR amplification steps. Illumina HiSeq 2000/2500, MiSeq or NextSeq was used to sequence libraries as 2 x 150 bp reads. MIGEC was used to demultiplex reads and group reads by UMI, and MiTCR was used to assemble and quantify clonotypes. To exclude erroneous sequences, only TCR cDNA sequences supported by at least two reads were retained. Downstream repertoire analysis used the tcR package, and clonotypes were matched across fractions by CDR3 nucleotide sequence plus V segment. VDJmatch was used to annotate antigen specificity against VDJdb, with one amino acid substitution in CDR3 permitted.

This TCR came from a man aged 45-65 years who received an inactivated influenza vaccine. Donor details come from another sample of the same person, matched by shared clones. This material consisted of PBMCs from blood, taken on the day of vaccination. The sequence links TRBV7-8 to TRBJ2-7; D gene: possibly TRBD2, on 5 matching bases. The CDR3 region has the sequence CASSLASGGFLGGEQYF. The sequenced DNA is TGTGCCAGCAGCTTAGCGTCCGGCGGCTTTCTAGGAGGCGAGCAGTACTTC.